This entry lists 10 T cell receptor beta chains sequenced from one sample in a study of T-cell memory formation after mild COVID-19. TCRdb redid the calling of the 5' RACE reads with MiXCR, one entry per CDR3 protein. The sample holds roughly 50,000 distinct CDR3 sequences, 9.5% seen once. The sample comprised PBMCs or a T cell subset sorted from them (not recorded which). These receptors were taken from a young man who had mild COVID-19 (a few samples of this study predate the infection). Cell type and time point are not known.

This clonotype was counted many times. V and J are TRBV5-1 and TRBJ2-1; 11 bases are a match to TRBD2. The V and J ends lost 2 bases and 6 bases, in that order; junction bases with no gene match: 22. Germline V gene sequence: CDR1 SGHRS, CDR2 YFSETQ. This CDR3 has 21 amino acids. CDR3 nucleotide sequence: TGCGCCAGCAGCTTTAAACTAGCGGGGGTCTCGGCGGATCATGGTGGCAATGAGCAGTTCTTC. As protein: CASSFKLAGVSADHGGNEQFF.

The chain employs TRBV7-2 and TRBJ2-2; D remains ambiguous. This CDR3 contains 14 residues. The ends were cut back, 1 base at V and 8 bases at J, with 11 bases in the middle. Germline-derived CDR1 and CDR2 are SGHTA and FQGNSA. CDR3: CASSLELVGGELFF. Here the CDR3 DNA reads TGTGCCAGCAGCTTAGAACTTGTAGGGGGGGAGCTGTTTTTT.

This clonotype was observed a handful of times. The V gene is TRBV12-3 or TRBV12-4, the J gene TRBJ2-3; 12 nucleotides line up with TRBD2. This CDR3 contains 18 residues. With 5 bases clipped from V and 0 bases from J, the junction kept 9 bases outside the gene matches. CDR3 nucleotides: TGTGCCAGCAGTCCCCGTACTAGCGGGGGGCCTAGCACAGATACGCAGTATTTT. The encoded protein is CASSPRTSGGPSTDTQYF.

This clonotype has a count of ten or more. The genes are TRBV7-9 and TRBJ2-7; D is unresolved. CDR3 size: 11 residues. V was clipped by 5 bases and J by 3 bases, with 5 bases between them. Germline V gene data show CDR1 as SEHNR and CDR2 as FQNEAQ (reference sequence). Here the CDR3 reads CASSPGYEQYF. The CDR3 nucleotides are TGTGCCAGCAGCCCAGGCTACGAGCAGTACTTC.

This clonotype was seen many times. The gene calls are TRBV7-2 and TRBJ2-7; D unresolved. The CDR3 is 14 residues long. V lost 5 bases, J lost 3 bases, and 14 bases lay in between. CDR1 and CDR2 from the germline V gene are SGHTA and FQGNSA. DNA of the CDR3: TGTGCCAGCAGCCCCAGGCTCCAAGACTACGAGCAGTACGTC. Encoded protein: CASSPRLQDYEQYV.

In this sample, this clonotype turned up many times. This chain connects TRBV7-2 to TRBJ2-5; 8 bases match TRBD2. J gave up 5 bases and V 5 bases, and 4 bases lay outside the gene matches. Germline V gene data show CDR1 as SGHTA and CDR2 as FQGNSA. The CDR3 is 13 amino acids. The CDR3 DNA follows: TGTGCCAGCAGCCCCAGACTAGCGGAGACCCAGTACTTC. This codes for CASSPRLAETQYF.

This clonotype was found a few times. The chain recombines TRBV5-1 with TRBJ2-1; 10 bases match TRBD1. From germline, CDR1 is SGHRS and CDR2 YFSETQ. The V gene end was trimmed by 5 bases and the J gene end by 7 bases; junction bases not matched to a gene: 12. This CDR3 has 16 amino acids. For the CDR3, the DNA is TGCGCCAGCAGACCTTACTCCGGGACAGGGGAGAATGAGCAGTTCTTC. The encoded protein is CASRPYSGTGENEQFF.

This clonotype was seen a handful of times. The CDR3 DNA is TGTGCCAGTCGCGGGGGGTTTCAATCCGGGGAGCTGTTTTTT. This sequence encodes CASRGGFQSGELFF. The chain couples TRBV9 to TRBJ2-2, with TRBD2 identical over 8 bases. This CDR3 is 14 amino acids long. The germline V gene encodes CDR1 SGDLS and CDR2 YYNGEE. The J segment lost 6 bases and the V segment lost 8 bases, leaving 9 bases of the junction unmatched.

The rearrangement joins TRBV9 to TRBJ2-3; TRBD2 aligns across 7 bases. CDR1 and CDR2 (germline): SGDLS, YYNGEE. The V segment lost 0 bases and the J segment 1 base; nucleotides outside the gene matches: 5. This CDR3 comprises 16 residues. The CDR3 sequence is CASSVGPRGGTDTQYF. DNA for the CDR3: TGTGCCAGCAGCGTAGGGCCCCGGGGGGGCACAGATACGCAGTATTTT.

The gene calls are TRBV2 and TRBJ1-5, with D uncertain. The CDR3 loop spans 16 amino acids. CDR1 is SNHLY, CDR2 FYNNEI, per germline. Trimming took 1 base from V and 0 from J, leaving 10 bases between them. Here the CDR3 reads CASSEDPGYSNQPQHF. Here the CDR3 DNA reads TGTGCCAGCAGTGAAGACCCGGGATATAGCAATCAGCCCCAGCATTTT.